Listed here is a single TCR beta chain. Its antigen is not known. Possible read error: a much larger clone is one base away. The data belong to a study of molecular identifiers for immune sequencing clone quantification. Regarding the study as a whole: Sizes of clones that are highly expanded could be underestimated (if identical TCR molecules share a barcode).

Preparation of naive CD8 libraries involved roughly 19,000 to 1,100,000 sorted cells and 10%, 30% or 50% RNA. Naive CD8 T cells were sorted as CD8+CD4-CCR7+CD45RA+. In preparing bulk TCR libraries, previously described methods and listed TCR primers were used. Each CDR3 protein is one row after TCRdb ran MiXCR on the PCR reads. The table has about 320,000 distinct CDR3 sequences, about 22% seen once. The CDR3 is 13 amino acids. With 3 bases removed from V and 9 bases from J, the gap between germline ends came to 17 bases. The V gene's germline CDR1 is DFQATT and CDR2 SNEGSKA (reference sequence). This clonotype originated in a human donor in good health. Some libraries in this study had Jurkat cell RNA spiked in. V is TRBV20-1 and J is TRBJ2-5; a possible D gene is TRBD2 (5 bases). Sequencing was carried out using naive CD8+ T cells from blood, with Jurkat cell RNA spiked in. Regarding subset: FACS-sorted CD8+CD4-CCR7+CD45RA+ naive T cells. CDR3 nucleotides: TGCAGTGCTAGGCAACTAGTCCTTGAGGCCCAGTACTTC. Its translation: CSARQLVLEAQYF.